Presented here are 28 T cell receptor beta chains from one specimen sequenced in a study of T cells in Graves' hyperthyroidism and ophthalmopathy. TCR beta CDR3 sequences were amplified from RNA transcripts. During a first-round RT-PCR of the TCR CDR3, the HTBI primer set was used. TCRdb re-analysed the multiplex PCR reads in MiXCR, keeping a single row per CDR3 protein. Of 750,000 to 950,000 distinct CDR3 sequences detected, about two fifths appear once; the ten largest clones hold approximately 8.7%. The sequenced sample consisted of blood. The receptors originated from a man between 18 and 29 years old with Graves' hyperthyroidism.

The CDR3 reads CASTFSGGANTGELFF. As DNA, the CDR3 is TGTGCCAGCACTTTCTCGGGTGGGGCGAACACCGGGGAGCTGTTTTTT. The chain uses TRBV7-9 and TRBJ2-2; D call uncertain. The CDR3 contains 16 residues. The V gene lost 7 bases and the J gene lost 0 bases, with 15 bases spanning the gap. From germline, CDR1 is SEHNR and CDR2 FQNEAQ (reference sequence).

This chain connects TRBV6-5 to TRBJ1-2, with a tentative D call TRBD1 (5 bases). This CDR3 is built from 13 residues. V lost 6 bases and J lost 5, with 13 bases in between. In germline, CDR1 is MNHEY, CDR2 SVGAGI. CDR3 nucleotides: TGTGCCAGCAGGGACACAGGAGGATATGGCTACACCTTC. Protein product: CASRDTGGYGYTF.

This clonotype has a count of ten or more. The rearrangement joins TRBV19 to TRBJ1-3; perhaps TRBD1 as D (6 bases). Trimming cost V 5 bases and J 4 bases, with 12 bases left between them. Germline CDR1 is LNHDA and CDR2 is SQIVND (reference sequence). The CDR3 spans 14 residues. The chain's CDR3 is CASSVTGTGNTIYF. CDR3 nucleotide sequence: TGTGCCAGTAGTGTCACAGGGACGGGAAACACCATATATTTT.

The V call is TRBV12-3 or TRBV12-4, the J call TRBJ1-5, with 10 bases matching TRBD1. V shed 3 bases and J 3 bases; nucleotides not matched to a gene: 5. This CDR3 is 16 amino acids long. CDR3 bases: TGTGCCAGCAGTTTTGGGACAGGGGCAAACAATCAGCCCCAGCATTTT. As protein: CASSFGTGANNQPQHF.

This clonotype has at least ten counts. This chain uses TRBV15 with TRBJ2-7; 12 nucleotides align to TRBD2. Germline CDR1 reads LNHNV; CDR2 reads YYDKDF (reference sequence). The CDR3 is made up of 20 amino acids. V shed 5 bases and J 5 bases; nucleotides not matched to a gene: 22. CDR3 in amino acids: CATSGWASDLRGTSGHEQYF. Written as DNA, the CDR3 is TGTGCCACCAGCGGATGGGCGTCAGACCTACGCGGGACTAGCGGGCACGAGCAGTACTTC.

The chain uses TRBV6-1 and TRBJ1-1; D is uncertain. CDR1 is MNHNS and CDR2 is SASEGT in the germline V gene. The CDR3 runs 11 residues. Trimming left V 5 bases short and J 9 bases short, with 10 bases between. CDR3 nucleotides: TGTGCCAGCAGTTTTAGAGGGCAAGCTTTCTTT. It translates to CASSFRGQAFF.

The J gene is TRBJ2-5, the V gene TRBV7-9, with 9 bases lining up with TRBD1. CDR3 length equals 14 residues. Per the germline V gene, CDR1 is SEHNR and CDR2 is FQNEAQ (reference sequence). The J segment lost 5 bases and the V segment lost 4 bases, leaving 5 bases of the junction unmatched. CDR3 in DNA: TGTGCCAGCAGCTGGGGGACAGGGTTGGAGACCCAGTACTTC. Residues: CASSWGTGLETQYF.

This clonotype has at least ten counts. CDR3 in DNA: TGCGCCAGCCAGGGGTTGAATTCACCCCTCCACTTT. It encodes CASQGLNSPLHF. The chain links TRBV10-2 to TRBJ1-6; possibly TRBD1 for D (6 bases). The V gene lost 8 bases and the J gene lost 7 bases, with 9 bases spanning the gap. The CDR3 is 12 amino acids. CDR1 WSHSY and CDR2 SAAADI come from the germline V gene.

In regard to this clonotype: This could be a read error, since a much larger clone is one nucleotide away. The genes are TRBV12-3 or TRBV12-4 and TRBJ2-5; no reliable D call. This CDR3 has 12 amino acids. CDR3 in amino acids: CASSFSSEAQYF. The CDR3 DNA reads TGTGCCAGCAGTTTCTCATCAGAGGCCCAGTACTTC.

The genes are TRBV6-5 and TRBJ1-1, with no clear D. Looked up from germline, CDR1 is MNHEY and CDR2 is SVGAGI. The CDR3 runs to 14 residues. V was cut by 7 bases and J by 1 base, with 13 bases left in between. CDR3 DNA: TGTGCCAGCACCCGGATCCGGCCGAACACTGAAGCTTTCTTT. Protein product: CASTRIRPNTEAFF.

This clonotype was counted between two and nine times. The V gene is TRBV7-2, the J gene TRBJ1-6; no reliable D call. V shed 5 bases and J shed 10 bases, with 15 bases lying between them. The CDR3 extends over 14 amino acids. CDR1 is SGHTA and CDR2 is FQGNSA in the germline V gene. The CDR3: CASSPRAVGSPLHF. The CDR3 bases are TGTGCCAGCAGCCCCCGGGCCGTTGGCTCACCCCTCCACTTT. The full variable domain, with the rest looked up from reference TRBV7-2 and TRBJ1-6, is GAGVSQSPSNKVTEKGKDVELRCDPISGHTALYWYRQSLGQGLEFLIYFQGNSAPDKSGLPSDRFSAERTGGSVSTLTIQRTQQEDSAVYLCASSPRAVGSPLHFGNGTRLTVT.

The table lists this clonotype with many counts. This rearrangement joins TRBV7-9 to TRBJ1-2, with D possibly matching TRBD1 (5 bases). The CDR3 covers 14 residues. The V and J ends lost 0 bases and 12 bases respectively, with 17 bases between them. Germline CDR1 reads SEHNR; CDR2 reads FQNEAQ (reference sequence). CDR3 nucleotides: TGTGCCAGCAGCTTAGCACCCGGGACCGAGGGCCACACCTTC. It codes for CASSLAPGTEGHTF.

The table lists this clonotype with many counts. The genes are TRBV12-3 or TRBV12-4 and TRBJ1-3; D not resolved. Trimming left V 3 bases short and J 0 bases short, with 9 bases between. This CDR3 is 15 amino acids long. In DNA form, the CDR3 reads TGTGCCAGCAGTTTGCAGCCTGCCTCTGGAAACACCATATATTTT. It yields the protein CASSLQPASGNTIYF.

This clonotype was detected a few times. This chain joins TRBV7-8 and TRBJ1-6, with D perhaps matching TRBD1 (5 bases). This CDR3 is built from 14 residues. CDR1 is SGHVS, CDR2 FQNEAQ, per germline. V lost 6 bases and J 7 bases, leaving 13 bases between the germline ends. CDR3 sequence: CASRIDSGNSPLHF. For the CDR3, the DNA is TGTGCCAGCAGAATCGACAGCGGAAATTCACCCCTCCACTTT.

Worth noting for this clonotype: This clone may be a read error of a much larger clone one base away. The rearrangement uses TRBV19 and TRBJ1-2; D may be TRBD1 (5 bases). Germline V lookup: CDR1 LNHDA, CDR2 SQIVND (reference sequence). The CDR3 extends over 12 amino acids. DNA for the CDR3: TGTGCCAGTAGTATAGGGAGGGGCGGCTACATCTTC. It encodes CASSIGRGGYIF.

V and J are TRBV20-1 and TRBJ1-1; TRBD1 might be the D (5 bases). CDR3 length: 13 amino acids. The V end was cut by 5 bases, the J end by 6 bases, with 16 bases between. CDR1 DFQATT and CDR2 SNEGSKA come from the germline V gene (reference sequence). In nucleotides, the CDR3 is TGCAGTGCTTACTCCAGGGCGGGGGCTGAAGCTTTCTTT. It codes for CSAYSRAGAEAFF.

Many counts were recorded for this clonotype. V is TRBV2 and J is TRBJ1-2; the D is unclear. The CDR3 spans 13 residues. Trimming took off 6 bases at V and 6 bases at J, with 14 bases between the two ends. CDR1 SNHLY and CDR2 FYNNEI come from the germline V gene. CDR3 in amino acids: CASRETTGHGYTF. The CDR3 DNA reads TGTGCCAGCAGGGAGACGACGGGCCATGGCTACACCTTC.

About this clonotype itself: Given a much more abundant clone one base away, this may be a read error. J is TRBJ1-4 and V is TRBV7-2; TRBD1 agrees at 7 bases. CDR3 length: 14 amino acids. CDR1 and CDR2 (germline): SGHTA, FQGNSA. V trimming: 8 bases; J trimming: 7 bases; junction bases outside the gene matches: 10. Written as DNA, the CDR3 is TGTGCCAGCGGCTCACAGGGGATGGGTGAAAAACTGTTTTTT. Residues: CASGSQGMGEKLFF.

Comment on this clonotype: Given a far larger clone just one base away, this is likely a sequencing read error. J is TRBJ2-5 and V is TRBV11-2, with 8 nucleotides matching TRBD1. The tail of the sequence fits TRBJ2-1 better, so the J call may be wrong. CDR3 length: 13 residues. Germline V CDR1 and CDR2: SGHAT, FQNNGV. The chain's CDR3 is CASSGTGQETQFF. In nucleotides, the CDR3 is TGTGCCAGCTCGGGGACAGGTCAAGAGACCCAGTTCTTC.

The V gene is TRBV19, the J gene TRBJ2-7; 8 nucleotides align to TRBD1. This CDR3 spans 12 amino acids. Germline V gives CDR1 LNHDA, CDR2 SQIVND (reference sequence). V was clipped by 4 bases and J by 7 bases; unmatched bases: 3. The CDR3 DNA sequence: TGTGCCAGTAGTAGACGGACAGGGGAGCAGTACTTC. It encodes CASSRRTGEQYF.

The rearrangement uses TRBV2 and TRBJ1-2; the D is unclear. Looked up from germline, CDR1 is SNHLY and CDR2 is FYNNEI. The CDR3 has 13 residues. Trimming stripped 6 bases from V and 2 bases from J, with 10 bases between. CDR3 protein: CASSQTLNYGYTF. In DNA form, the CDR3 reads TGTGCCAGCAGCCAAACCCTAAACTATGGCTACACCTTC. Filled out from reference TRBV2 and TRBJ1-2, the complete variable domain reads EPEVTQTPSHQVTQMGQEVILRCVPISNHLYFYWYRQILGQKVEFLVSFYNNEISEKSEIFDDQFSVERPDGSNFTLKIRSTKLEDSAMYFCASSQTLNYGYTFGSGTRLTVV.

The V call is TRBV5-1, the J call TRBJ2-5, with D perhaps TRBD2 (6 bases). From germline, CDR1 is SGHRS and CDR2 YFSETQ. The CDR3 has 14 amino acids. Trimming shortened V by 4 bases and J by 5 bases, and 15 bases separated the two germline ends. CDR3 sequence: CASSKARSGETQYF. CDR3 DNA: TGCGCCAGCAGCAAAGCTAGGAGCGGGGAGACCCAGTACTTC.

This clonotype appeared once. Compared with germline, one end of the junction differs, possibly owing to a read error. The chain combines TRBV10-3 with TRBJ2-7, with D perhaps matching TRBD2 (5 bases). Germline lookup yields CDR1 ENHRY and CDR2 SYGVKD. The CDR3 runs to 11 residues. The CDR3 spells CAVSESGEQYF. The CDR3, as DNA: TGTGCCGTCAGTGAGTCGGGGGAGCAGTACTTC.

This clonotype came up a few times. This chain links TRBV4-1 with TRBJ1-6, with D unclear. The germline V gene has CDR1 MGHRA and CDR2 YSYEKL. The V and J ends lost 1 base and 7 bases respectively, with 14 bases between them. The CDR3 loop spans 16 amino acids. The CDR3 DNA reads as TGCGCCAGCAGCCAAGTAGGCGGGGTTCAGAATTCACCCCTCCACTTT. It is translated as CASSQVGGVQNSPLHF.

The genes are TRBV25-1 and TRBJ2-3; maybe TRBD2 (5 bases). Germline V gives CDR1 MGHDK, CDR2 SYGVNS. Trimming stripped 2 bases from V and 5 bases from J, with 14 bases between. The CDR3 consists of 15 residues. For the CDR3, the DNA is TGTGCCAGCAGTGAAGGTGATACCGGGGTAGATACGCAGTATTTT. This sequence encodes CASSEGDTGVDTQYF.

This clonotype showed up just a few times. The rearrangement joins TRBV7-2 to TRBJ1-2; D might be TRBD1 (5 bases). V was shortened by 3 bases and J by 3 bases, with 11 bases between the two germline ends. Germline lookup yields CDR1 SGHTA and CDR2 FQGNSA. The CDR3 has 14 amino acids. The CDR3 DNA sequence: TGTGCCAGCAGCTTGGCGGCCAGGGACTATGGCTACACCTTC. Translated: CASSLAARDYGYTF.

V is TRBV19 and J is TRBJ1-5, with D possibly TRBD1 on 5 matching bases. The CDR3 loop spans 13 amino acids. V was trimmed by 11 bases and J by 6 bases, leaving 17 bases between them. Germline V gene sequence: CDR1 LNHDA, CDR2 SQIVND (reference sequence). CDR3 sequence: CASDGGGSQPQHF. In DNA, the CDR3 is TGTGCCTCGGATGGGGGAGGGAGTCAGCCCCAGCATTTT. Looking up the rest from reference TRBV19 and TRBJ1-5 gives the full variable domain: DGGITQSPKYLFRKEGQNVTLSCEQNLNHDAMYWYRQDPGQGLRLIYYSQIVNDFQKGDIAEGYSVSREKKESFPLTVTSAQKNPTAFYLCASDGGGSQPQHFGDGTRLSIL.

This rearrangement joins TRBV4-1 to TRBJ1-2; D unresolved. The V end lost 0 bases, the J end lost 9 bases, and 14 bases lay between the germline ends. Germline CDR1 is MGHRA and CDR2 is YSYEKL. This CDR3 is 14 amino acids long. The CDR3 here is CASSQDTNSECYTF. The CDR3 nucleotides are TGCGCCAGCAGCCAAGATACAAACAGCGAGTGCTACACCTTC.